The 20 T cell receptor beta chains given below trace back to one sample, sequenced in a study of molecular identifiers for immune sequencing clone quantification listed by TCRdb under 2018. Library method: PCR. The data were produced on an Illumina HiSeq 4000. TCRdb passed the public sequencing reads through fastp at Q25 and MiXCR, retaining productive beta sequences. Rows with one shared CDR3 protein collapse into an entry with the most common genes and DNA. The sample table holds hundreds of thousands of distinct CDR3 sequences, of which just under 20% were seen once. The top ten clonotypes cover about 0.9% of the sample. Sequencing was carried out using naive CD8+ T cells from blood, with Jurkat cell RNA spiked in. This specimen's cell subset or site label, interpreted: FACS-sorted CD8+CD4-CCR7+CD45RA+ naive T cells. The source of these receptors is a human donor in good health. Some libraries in this study had Jurkat cell RNA spiked in.

This clonotype has ten or more counts. The CDR3 coding sequence is TGTGCCAGCAGCAACCTATCCAACCTTGAAGCTTTCTTT. It specifies CASSNLSNLEAFF. This chain joins TRBV13 and TRBJ1-1; D remains ambiguous. Germline lookup yields CDR1 PRHDT and CDR2 FYEKMQ (reference sequence). Trimming removed 5 bases from V and 7 bases from J, with 14 bases in between. The CDR3 runs to 13 residues. Looking up the rest from reference TRBV13 and TRBJ1-1 gives the full variable domain: AAGVIQSPRHLIKEKRETATLKCYPIPRHDTVYWYQQGPGQDPQFLISFYEKMQSDKGSIPDRFSAQQFSDYHSELNMSSLELGDSALYFCASSNLSNLEAFFGQGTRLTVV.

This clonotype was picked up many times. The rearrangement links TRBV20-1 to TRBJ2-7; TRBD2 matches 9 bases. Germline lookup yields CDR1 DFQATT and CDR2 SNEGSKA (reference sequence). CDR3 length equals 14 residues. J gave up 4 bases and V 0 bases, and 4 bases lay outside the gene matches. The CDR3 here is CSARDASGNYEQYF. The DNA for the CDR3 is TGCAGTGCTAGAGATGCTAGCGGGAATTACGAGCAGTACTTC.

In regard to this clonotype: A much larger clone lies a single base off, so this may be a read error. CDR3 nucleotides: TGTGCCTGGTTCCAAGAGACCCAGTACTTC. Translating gives CAWFQETQYF. The chain employs TRBV30 and TRBJ2-5; D remains unclear. The CDR3 covers 10 residues. CDR1 and CDR2 from the germline V gene are GTSNPN and SVGIG (reference sequence). V was clipped by 5 bases and J by 1 base, with 2 bases between them. Combining the CDR3 with reference TRBV30 and TRBJ2-5 gives the whole variable domain SQTIHQWPATLVQPVGSPLSLECTVEGTSNPNLYWYRQAAGRGLQLLFYSVGIGQISSEVPQNLSASRPQDRQFILSSKKLLLSDSGFYLCAWFQETQYFGPGTRLLVL.

This clonotype came up many times. This rearrangement joins TRBV28 to TRBJ2-7; the match to TRBD2 covers 10 bases. The junction had 17 bases not matched to a gene; V was cut back by 6 bases and J by 3 bases. The CDR3 totals 18 residues. CDR1 and CDR2 (germline): MDHEN, SYDVKM. The CDR3 bases are TGTGCCAGCAGCTCTCCGGGACTAGCGTCCTCCTCCCTCTACGAGCAGTACTTC. Its translation: CASSSPGLASSSLYEQYF.

As concerns this clonotype: A read error may explain this, as a much larger clone is one base away. This chain connects TRBV6-2 or TRBV6-3 to TRBJ2-7, with no clear D. V dropped 8 bases and J dropped 2 bases, with 19 bases sitting between them. The germline V gene has CDR1 MNHEY and CDR2 SVGEGT. The CDR3 is made up of 15 amino acids. The CDR3 DNA reads TGTGCCAGCGACGCGACTGAAGGTGGCCCCTACGAGCAGTACTTC. This sequence encodes CASDATEGGPYEQYF.

At least ten counts were recorded for this clonotype. The genes are TRBV5-6 and TRBJ1-1; maybe TRBD1 (5 bases). The CDR3 covers 15 residues. Germline assignment: CDR1 SGHDT and CDR2 YYEEEE. Trimming took 0 bases from V and 4 from J, leaving 13 bases between them. DNA for the CDR3: TGTGCCAGCAGCTTGGTCCATCTTGGGGGCACTGAAGCTTTCTTT. Its protein product is CASSLVHLGGTEAFF. The complete variable domain, with remaining parts taken from reference TRBV5-6 and TRBJ1-1, reads DAGVTQSPTHLIKTRGQQVTLRCSPKSGHDTVSWYQQALGQGPQFIFQYYEEEERQRGNFPDRFSGHQFPNYSSELNVNALLLGDSALYLCASSLVHLGGTEAFFGQGTRLTVV.

About this clonotype itself: This may be a read error, as it is one base from a much larger clone. V and J are TRBV12-3 or TRBV12-4 and TRBJ2-5, with a weak D call TRBD1 (7 bases). Trimming removed 6 bases from V and 1 base from J, with 12 bases in between. There are 14 residues in the CDR3. DNA for the CDR3: TGTGCCAGCAGAGCAGGGGGGAGCCAAGAGACCCAGTACTTC. Translated: CASRAGGSQETQYF.

Points on this clonotype: Given a much more abundant clone one base away, this may be a read error. The chain is built from TRBV12-3 or TRBV12-4 and TRBJ2-4, with 7 nucleotides matching TRBD1. The V segment lost 5 bases and the J segment 6 bases; nucleotides outside the gene matches: 13. This CDR3 region has 16 residues. CDR3 coding DNA: TGTGCCAGCAGTCCGCCGGGACAGTTCGGCAGAAACATTCAGTACTTC. This gives the protein CASSPPGQFGRNIQYF.

About this clonotype itself: This clone may be a read error of a much larger clone one base away. V is TRBV4-2 and J is TRBJ2-1; D might be TRBD2 (7 bases). This CDR3 is 16 amino acids long. From germline, CDR1 is LGHNA and CDR2 YNFKEQ. CDR3 sequence (DNA): TGTGCCAGCAGCCAAGAGTCACAGGGAGGGCAAAATGTGCAGTTCTTC. This sequence encodes CASSQESQGGQNVQFF.

This clonotype was observed at least ten times. V usage is TRBV4-3 and J usage is TRBJ2-7; D is ambiguous. Germline V lookup: CDR1 LGHNA, CDR2 YSLEER. V was trimmed by 0 bases and J by 1 base, leaving 10 bases between them. The CDR3 is made up of 15 amino acids. In DNA, the CDR3 is TGCGCCAGCAGCCAAGATGGGGTCCAGTCCTACGAGCAGTACTTC. Encoded protein: CASSQDGVQSYEQYF.

This clonotype came up many times. The J gene is TRBJ1-5, the V gene TRBV5-6, with 7 nucleotides matching TRBD1. Germline values: CDR1 SGHDT, CDR2 YYEEEE. V was clipped by 2 bases and J by 3 bases; unmatched bases: 8. The CDR3 extends over 16 amino acids. The CDR3: CASSFAAQGVNQPQHF. The CDR3, as DNA: TGTGCCAGCAGCTTCGCCGCCCAGGGGGTCAATCAGCCCCAGCATTTT.

This clonotype was counted between two and nine times. The rearrangement links TRBV7-9 to TRBJ2-5, with D tentatively TRBD2 (5 bases). V dropped 1 base and J dropped 4 bases, with 13 bases sitting between them. Per germline, CDR1 SEHNR and CDR2 FQNEAQ (reference sequence). The CDR3 runs to 15 residues. In nucleotides, the CDR3 is TGTGCCAGCAGCTTAGTAACTAGGAACCTAGAGACCCAGTACTTC. Translated: CASSLVTRNLETQYF.

This clonotype was seen many times. The V and J genes are TRBV7-2 and TRBJ2-7; 9 nucleotides align to TRBD2. CDR1 is SGHTA, CDR2 FQGNSA, per germline. The trim removed 3 bases at V and 4 bases at J, leaving 16 bases unmatched. The length of the CDR3 is 18 residues. CDR3 in DNA: TGTGCCAGCAGCTTCCAACTAGCGATTAGCGGGAGTGGGTACGAGCAGTACTTC. Its translation is CASSFQLAISGSGYEQYF.

This chain uses TRBV25-1 with TRBJ1-3, with 9 bases fitting TRBD1. This CDR3 region has 16 residues. Germline CDR1 MGHDK, CDR2 SYGVNS. The junction had 4 bases not matched to a gene; V was cut back by 2 bases and J by 2 bases. The CDR3 nucleotides are TGTGCCAGCAGTGAAGCGACAGGGGGAACTGGAAACACCATATATTTT. Residues: CASSEATGGTGNTIYF.

CDR3 coding DNA: TGTGCCAGCAGTTTGCTGGGGTCGACCTACGAGCAGTACTTC. Translation gives CASSLLGSTYEQYF. This rearrangement joins TRBV12-3 or TRBV12-4 to TRBJ2-7; no definite D call. The CDR3 sequence is 14 residues long. Trimming removed 3 bases from V and 2 bases from J, with 11 bases in between.

This clonotype was seen repeatedly, ten times or more. The chain combines TRBV7-9 with TRBJ2-5, with D maybe TRBD1 (6 bases). Germline V gives CDR1 SEHNR, CDR2 FQNEAQ (reference sequence). This CDR3 has 15 residues. V dropped 4 bases and J dropped 1 base, with 13 bases sitting between them. CDR3 DNA sequence: TGTGCCAGCAGCTCACCCCTGGACAGCCAAGAGACCCAGTACTTC. This translates into CASSSPLDSQETQYF.

This clonotype was counted a few times. Since a much larger clone is just one base distant, this may be a read error. The chain has TRBV7-2 and TRBJ2-7; D is possibly TRBD1 (6 bases). The germline CDR1 and CDR2 sequences are SGHTA and FQGNSA. This CDR3 spans 12 amino acids. Trimming removed 8 bases from V and 5 bases from J, with 13 bases in between. CDR3 protein: CASGPTGHEQYF. In nucleotides, the CDR3 is TGTGCCAGCGGCCCTACAGGGCACGAGCAGTACTTC.

Notes on this clonotype: Germline and junction disagree at one end, which may indicate a read error. The chain recombines TRBV5-6 with TRBJ2-3, with unresolved D. The CDR3 has 13 amino acids. In germline, CDR1 is SGHDT, CDR2 YYEEEE. The CDR3: CASSLGGSDTKYF. CDR3 nucleotides: TGTGCCAGCAGCTTGGGCGGATCAGATACGAAGTATTTT.

To note about this clonotype: The conserved phenylalanine or tryptophan is not found at the CDR3 terminus, so this likely reflects a read error. The chain recombines TRBV9 with TRBJ2-3, with 11 bases fitting TRBD2. CDR1 and CDR2 from the germline V gene are SGDLS and YYNGEE. The junction had 14 bases not matched to a gene; V was cut back by 0 bases and J by 2 bases. The CDR3 covers 20 residues. The CDR3 DNA reads TGTGCCAGCAGCGTAGCCGGACGCCTAGCGGGAGGAATTACCACAGATACGCAGTATTCT. This encodes CASSVAGRLAGGITTDTQYS.

This rearrangement joins TRBV19 to TRBJ2-7; no firm D call. CDR3 size: 15 residues. The V end was cut by 6 bases, the J end by 0 bases, with 15 bases between. The V gene's germline CDR1 is LNHDA and CDR2 SQIVND (reference sequence). The CDR3 spells CASSYGPTVSYEQYF. The CDR3 DNA follows: TGTGCCAGTAGCTACGGACCGACGGTCTCCTACGAGCAGTACTTC.